The 24 T cell receptor beta chains reported below all come from one sample, sequenced in a study of read filtering for tumor transcriptome and immune sequencing. This library used approximately 370 ng RNA and molecular barcoded adaptors spanning alpha/delta and beta/gamma chains. TCRdb reanalysed the reads using MiXCR and keeps one entry per CDR3 protein. The sample has some 43,000 distinct CDR3 sequences, 13% seen once. Sequences were obtained from a population of CD138-negative cells sorted from bone marrow. The origin of the receptors is a donor aged 40 or over with multiple myeloma.

This clonotype was observed at least ten times. This rearrangement joins TRBV7-2 to TRBJ2-7; TRBD2 aligns across 8 bases. Germline CDR1 and CDR2: SGHTA and FQGNSA. This CDR3 comprises 14 residues. The J segment lost 3 bases and the V segment lost 0 bases, leaving 1 base of the junction unmatched. CDR3 DNA: TGTGCCAGCAGCTTAGCCGGGAGGGGCTACGAGCAGTACTTC. Its protein is CASSLAGRGYEQYF.

This clonotype was counted many times. The chain employs TRBV14 and TRBJ2-2, with TRBD1 matching over 7 bases. Germline V gene sequence: CDR1 SGHDN, CDR2 FVKESK. The CDR3 contains 13 residues. V lost 5 bases to trimming and J lost 8 bases; unmatched junction nucleotides: 5. CDR3 nucleotides: TGTGCCAGCAGCGGGACAGTGATTGGGGAGCTGTTTTTT. As protein: CASSGTVIGELFF.

This clonotype was seen at least ten times. V and J are TRBV29-1 and TRBJ1-1, with D unresolved. The V end was cut by 7 bases, the J end by 1 base, with 7 bases between. This CDR3 is 11 amino acids long. Germline V gives CDR1 SQVTM, CDR2 ANQGSEA. For the CDR3, the DNA is TGCAGCGGCCGGACGAACACTGAAGCTTTCTTT. Translated, it gives CSGRTNTEAFF.

This clonotype was picked up a small number of times. A far larger clone lies a single base away; this is likely a read error. The chain carries TRBV12-3 or TRBV12-4 and TRBJ2-1; 12 bases are a match to TRBD2. The last part of the DNA fits TRBJ2-7 better; the J call may be wrong. The CDR3 is 15 amino acids. The CDR3 DNA is TGTGCCAGCAGTCCACGACTAGCGGGAGTCACTGAGCAGTACTTC. It codes for CASSPRLAGVTEQYF.

This clonotype has a count of ten or more. The J gene is TRBJ1-5, the V gene TRBV4-1; D remains ambiguous. V was clipped by 2 bases and J by 0 bases, with 8 bases between them. This CDR3 region has 15 residues. The germline gives CDR1 MGHRA, CDR2 YSYEKL. CDR3 protein: CASSQRWGSNQPQHF. The DNA of the CDR3 is TGCGCCAGCAGCCAACGGTGGGGTAGCAATCAGCCCCAGCATTTT.

A word on this clonotype: An end of the junction differs from the germline gene, which may be a read error. This chain links TRBV15 with TRBJ1-3, with D possibly TRBD1 on 5 matching bases. The CDR3 sequence is 18 residues long. Looked up from germline, CDR1 is LNHNV and CDR2 is YYDKDF (reference sequence). The CDR3 loop reads CASSRERRGALSGNTIYF. The CDR3 nucleotides read TGTGCCTCCAGCAGAGAGCGAAGAGGGGCGCTTTCTGGAAACACCATATATTTT.

Many counts were recorded for this clonotype. The rearrangement links TRBV11-2 to TRBJ2-7, with D possibly matching TRBD2 (6 bases). The CDR3 loop spans 13 amino acids. Germline V gene lookup returns CDR1 SGHAT and CDR2 FQNNGV. V lost 1 base and J 6 bases, leaving 10 bases between the germline ends. In DNA form, the CDR3 reads TGTGCCAGCAGCTTAGGTACTAGCCTCGAGCAGTACTTC. It specifies CASSLGTSLEQYF.

About this clonotype itself: It may be a read error: a sequence one base away is much more abundant. V is TRBV7-9 and J is TRBJ1-1, with 7 bases that match TRBD1. The CDR3 extends over 11 amino acids. Germline V gene sequence: CDR1 SEHNR, CDR2 FQNEAQ (reference sequence). J was trimmed by 13 bases and V by 5 bases; bases with no gene match: 7. CDR3 nucleotide sequence: TGTGCCAGCAGCCAGGGGGTGGAGAGTTTCTTT. Protein sequence: CASSQGVESFF.

Regarding this clonotype: It may be a read error: a sequence one base away is much more abundant. The genes are TRBV2 and TRBJ2-1; D is tentatively TRBD1 or TRBD2 (5 bases each). The V gene lost 6 bases and the J gene lost 9 bases, with 15 bases spanning the gap. Germline CDR1 reads SNHLY; CDR2 reads FYNNEI. The CDR3 length is 13 residues. The chain's CDR3 is CASSPEGPSEQFF. The CDR3 DNA is TGTGCCAGCAGCCCCGAGGGACCGAGTGAGCAGTTCTTC. Drawing the rest from reference TRBV2 and TRBJ2-1, the complete variable domain is EPEVTQTPSHQVTQMGQEVILRCVPISNHLYFYWYRQILGQKVEFLVSFYNNEISEKSEIFDDQFSVERPDGSNFTLKIRSTKLEDSAMYFCASSPEGPSEQFFGPGTRLTVL.

This clonotype was seen at least ten times. V usage is TRBV7-2 and J usage is TRBJ2-5; D is unclear. The CDR3 is made up of 13 amino acids. The V and J ends lost 5 bases and 1 base respectively, with 8 bases between them. CDR1 is SGHTA and CDR2 is FQGNSA in the germline V gene. As DNA, the CDR3 is TGTGCCAGCAGCCGTCGGACCCAAGAGACCCAGTACTTC. Translation: CASSRRTQETQYF.

The sample holds many counts of this clonotype. The rearrangement uses TRBV6-6 and TRBJ2-2; no definite D call. CDR3 size: 15 residues. Trimming cost V 2 bases and J 1 base, with 8 bases left between them. Germline V lookup: CDR1 MNHNY, CDR2 SVGAGI (reference sequence). In nucleotides, the CDR3 is TGTGCCAGCAGTTACGGGCATCGGAACACCGGGGAGCTGTTTTTT. Translated: CASSYGHRNTGELFF.

This clonotype was seen many times. V gene TRBV20-1 combines with J gene TRBJ2-3; 11 nucleotides match TRBD2. The CDR3 runs 17 residues. The V and J ends lost 3 bases and 0 bases, in that order; junction bases with no gene match: 8. CDR1 and CDR2 (germline): DFQATT, SNEGSKA (reference sequence). This chain's CDR3 is CSASTEGLAVSTDTQYF. The DNA of the CDR3 is TGCAGTGCTAGTACCGAGGGACTAGCGGTTAGCACAGATACGCAGTATTTT.

This clonotype was seen many times. This rearrangement joins TRBV20-1 to TRBJ2-3; D might be TRBD1 or TRBD2, each matching 5 bases. V lost 6 bases and J lost 3, with 19 bases in between. CDR1 is DFQATT and CDR2 is SNEGSKA in the germline V gene (reference sequence). The CDR3 length is 15 residues. CDR3 sequence: CSASEAGASTDTQYF. Here the CDR3 DNA reads TGCAGTGCCAGTGAGGCCGGGGCCAGTACAGATACGCAGTATTTT.

This clonotype was picked up many times. The chain has TRBV6-2 or TRBV6-3 and TRBJ2-6, with D possibly being TRBD1 or TRBD2 (5 bases each). This CDR3 contains 16 residues. V lost 3 bases and J 2 bases, leaving 11 bases between the germline ends. Germline CDR1 reads MNHEY; CDR2 reads SVGEGT. Written as DNA, the CDR3 is TGTGCCAGCAGTTATAGGGGAGCCACTGGGGCCAACGTCCTGACTTTC. This encodes CASSYRGATGANVLTF.

This clonotype was found many times. The chain uses TRBV7-9 and TRBJ2-7; possibly TRBD2 for D (5 bases). The germline gives CDR1 SEHNR, CDR2 FQNEAQ (reference sequence). V lost 4 bases, J lost 6 bases, and 13 bases lay in between. The CDR3 contains 13 residues. In DNA, the CDR3 is TGTGCCAGCAGCTCAGCGGCAGGAGCCGAGCAGTACTTC. Translated: CASSSAAGAEQYF.

On this clonotype itself: With only one base between it and a far larger clone, this is likely a read error. This chain links TRBV12-3 or TRBV12-4 with TRBJ2-7, with 9 bases fitting TRBD2. The CDR3 loop spans 15 amino acids. Losses at the gene ends were 4 bases for V and 2 bases for J; bases not matched to a gene: 6. CDR3: CASSSRLAGPYEQYF. The CDR3 DNA reads TGTGCCAGCAGTTCACGGCTAGCGGGGCCCTACGAGCAGTACTTC.

Comment on this clonotype: A much larger clonotype is one base distant, so this may be a read error. This rearrangement joins TRBV6-5 to TRBJ2-5; weak D call: TRBD1 (5 bases). Trimming shortened V by 0 bases and J by 9 bases, and 11 bases separated the two germline ends. The CDR3 extends over 13 amino acids. CDR1 and CDR2 (germline): MNHEY, SVGAGI. CDR3 residues: CASSYSGVCPQYF. CDR3 nucleotide sequence: TGTGCCAGCAGTTACTCAGGGGTGTGCCCCCAGTACTTC.

This clonotype was detected many times. V usage is TRBV10-3 and J usage is TRBJ1-5; D is uncertain. The V end lost 3 bases, the J end lost 2 bases, and 11 bases lay between the germline ends. In germline, CDR1 is ENHRY, CDR2 SYGVKD. This CDR3 is built from 15 residues. The CDR3 is CAISDGVGGNQPQHF. DNA of the CDR3: TGTGCCATCAGTGATGGAGTGGGAGGCAATCAGCCCCAGCATTTT.

This clonotype was detected ten times or more. V is TRBV12-3 or TRBV12-4 and J is TRBJ1-5; 10 nucleotides line up with TRBD1. There are 17 residues in the CDR3. J gave up 2 bases and V 7 bases, and 11 bases lay outside the gene matches. In nucleotides, the CDR3 is TGTGCCAGCACCCTGCGGGGACAGGGGAACGGCAATCAGCCCCAGCATTTT. Encoded protein: CASTLRGQGNGNQPQHF.

This clonotype was seen only a few times. It may be a read error: a sequence one base away is much more abundant. This chain uses TRBV20-1 with TRBJ2-1, with 7 bases that match TRBD2. This CDR3 comprises 16 residues. Germline assignment: CDR1 DFQATT and CDR2 SNEGSKA (reference sequence). DNA for the CDR3: TGCAGTGCTACCTCACCACTAGCGAGAACCTACAATGGGCAGTTCTTC. It is translated as CSATSPLARTYNGQFF.

The sample holds many counts of this clonotype. This chain uses TRBV12-3 or TRBV12-4 with TRBJ2-1, with D perhaps matching TRBD1 or TRBD2 (5 bases each). Trimming removed 5 bases at V and 3 bases at J, with 23 bases between. This CDR3 has 18 residues. CDR3 loop: CASSPPRGRSLGYNEQFF. DNA of the CDR3: TGTGCCAGCAGTCCTCCGAGGGGACGAAGTTTAGGCTACAATGAGCAGTTCTTC.

The chain couples TRBV28 to TRBJ1-5; D not resolved. There are 13 residues in the CDR3. With 5 bases removed from V and 2 bases from J, the gap between germline ends came to 7 bases. Germline values: CDR1 MDHEN, CDR2 SYDVKM. CDR3: CASSMNGNQPQHF. The CDR3 nucleotides read TGTGCCAGCAGTATGAACGGCAATCAGCCCCAGCATTTT.

This clonotype was seen many times. The rearrangement joins TRBV7-2 to TRBJ1-1; 7 bases fit TRBD1. Germline CDR1 SGHTA, CDR2 FQGNSA. The CDR3 runs 14 residues. V lost 2 bases and J lost 4; bases outside the gene matches: 4. For the CDR3, the DNA is TGTGCCAGCAGCTTACGACAGGGATCCACTGAAGCTTTCTTT. Amino acid sequence: CASSLRQGSTEAFF.

This clonotype was seen many times. V and J are TRBV20-1 and TRBJ2-5; D is tentatively TRBD1 or TRBD2 (5 bases each). This CDR3 is built from 15 residues. The germline V gene encodes CDR1 DFQATT and CDR2 SNEGSKA (reference sequence). V was trimmed by 5 bases and J by 4 bases, leaving 20 bases between them. CDR3 amino acids: CSAPNTGQTGETQYF. The CDR3 nucleotides read TGCAGTGCTCCGAACACGGGGCAAACCGGAGAGACCCAGTACTTC.